The 14 T cell receptor beta chains listed next were all sequenced from one sample in a study of T cell clusters in autoimmune cytopenias (dated by TCRdb to about 2019). Sequencing used an Illumina MiSeq. Multiplex PCR with a touch-down protocol amplified TRB rearrangements, with the TRB-A and TRB-B primer pools combined in a single tube. TCRdb reprocessed the reads; each CDR3 protein sequence makes one entry, and DNA is unavailable. This sample's table lists around 7,800 distinct CDR3 sequences. Approximately 4.7% of the sample belongs to the ten largest clones. For each sample, TRB amplification used about 0.25 ug of peripheral blood genomic DNA, equal to 35,000 to 40,000 genome equivalents. Sequences were obtained from peripheral blood. These receptors all come from a human donor with an autoimmune cytopenia or autoimmune hepatitis (not recorded which).

This clonotype is identified as medium-sized (0.01 to 0.1%) from frequency. This chain joins TRBV27 and TRBJ2-2. Germline loops: CDR1 MNHEY, CDR2 SMNVEV (reference sequence). This CDR3 has 13 residues. CDR3 sequence reads: CASSYRPTGELFF.

The chain has TRBV6-5 and TRBJ2-1; without DNA, the TCRdb call of TRBD2 cannot be checked. The germline CDR1 and CDR2 sequences are MNHEY and SVGAGI. This CDR3 has 18 amino acids. The CDR3 protein is CASTLRILGTSSYNEQFF.

This clonotype shows up as medium-sized by frequency. The rearrangement joins TRBV5-5 to TRBJ2-7. The germline V gene has CDR1 SGHKS and CDR2 YYEKEE (reference sequence). CDR3 length equals 14 residues. The CDR3 here is CASSFRLPSYEQYF.

This clonotype is medium-sized by frequency. The V call is TRBV7-3, the J call TRBJ2-5; TCRdb names TRBD1, which stays unverified in the absence of DNA. Looked up from germline, CDR1 is SGHTA and CDR2 is FQGTGA. This CDR3 comprises 12 residues. CDR3 region: CASSTRGKTQYF.

This clonotype is called medium-sized based on its frequency. The J gene is TRBJ1-2, the V gene TRBV5-1. Germline V gene data show CDR1 as SGHRS and CDR2 as YFSETQ. This CDR3 spans 14 amino acids. This chain's CDR3 is CASSFERANYGYTF.

J is TRBJ2-3 and V is TRBV6-2 or TRBV6-3; TCRdb's assignment of TRBD1 cannot be checked, as there is no DNA. The CDR3 extends over 18 amino acids. CDR1 and CDR2 (germline): MNHEY, SVGEGT. This CDR3 is CASSRQRQDRAVTDTQYF.

This clonotype shows up as medium-sized by frequency. The V and J genes are TRBV20-1 and TRBJ1-1; TCRdb gives TRBD1 as the D gene, but with no DNA this cannot be confirmed. The CDR3 totals 14 residues. Germline V gene lookup returns CDR1 DFQATT and CDR2 SNEGSKA (reference sequence). The CDR3 here is CSARVGQPNTEAFF.

This clonotype is called medium-sized based on its frequency. This sequence joins TRBV20-1 and TRBJ2-7; checking the TCRdb D call of TRBD1 is not possible without DNA. CDR1 is DFQATT and CDR2 is SNEGSKA in the germline V gene (reference sequence). This CDR3 contains 15 residues. CDR3 amino acids: CSARVGASEAIEQYF.

The chain employs TRBV7-8 and TRBJ2-1; the TRBD1 assignment by TCRdb is unverifiable without DNA. Germline V gene lookup returns CDR1 SGHVS and CDR2 FQNEAQ. The CDR3 contains 14 residues. This CDR3 is CASSLVGANNEQFF.

This clonotype is labeled medium-sized based on frequency. The CDR3 loop reads CASSETGGPYEQYF. The chain is built from TRBV27 and TRBJ2-7. This CDR3 contains 14 residues. CDR1 is MNHEY, CDR2 SMNVEV, per germline (reference sequence).

This chain uses TRBV5-4 with TRBJ1-1; lacking DNA, the TRBD1 call made by TCRdb goes unchecked. Germline lookup yields CDR1 SGHNT and CDR2 YYREEE (reference sequence). There are 14 residues in the CDR3. The CDR3 is CASSSTGPLTEAFF.

This chain joins TRBV2 and TRBJ1-6; no DNA is available, so the TRBD1 call from TCRdb remains unchecked. The germline gives CDR1 SNHLY, CDR2 FYNNEI. The CDR3 runs to 15 residues. The CDR3 sequence is CASSEGGVYNSPLHF.

The CDR3 loop reads CASSLEARANQPQHF. V is TRBV11-2 and J is TRBJ1-5. The CDR3 extends over 15 amino acids. Germline assignment: CDR1 SGHAT and CDR2 FQNNGV.

The J gene is TRBJ1-5, the V gene TRBV20-1; the TCRdb call, TRBD1, lacks DNA for checking. This CDR3 region has 16 residues. Germline-derived CDR1 and CDR2 are DFQATT and SNEGSKA (reference sequence). CDR3 residues: CSARAPHDRGFQPQHF.